One and the same sample provided the 12 T cell receptor beta chains below, sequenced in a study of blood T cell repertoires in COVID-19. Method: immunoSEQ multiplex PCR; TCRdb's copy keeps in-frame clones and lacks some. The sample holds 110,000 to 150,000 clones, roughly four fifths seen once. Material for sequencing was peripheral blood. The source is a human donor in a cohort sampled during active COVID-19.

The chain couples TRBV6-1 to TRBJ1-6; no definite D call. Germline CDR1 MNHNS, CDR2 SASEGT. This CDR3 has 14 amino acids. The V and J ends lost 3 bases and 6 bases respectively, with 9 bases between them. As DNA, the CDR3 is TGTGCCAGCAGTGAGGCGGTGACTAATTCACCCCTCCACTTT. It specifies CASSEAVTNSPLHF.

The chain couples TRBV30 to TRBJ1-1; D uncertain. The CDR3 covers 14 residues. V lost 0 bases to trimming and J lost 2 bases, with 10 bases between them. Germline CDR1 GTSNPN, CDR2 SVGIG (reference sequence). CDR3 in amino acids: CAWSVVWLNTEAFF. The CDR3 coding sequence is TGTGCCTGGAGTGTAGTTTGGCTTAACACTGAAGCTTTCTTT.

The V call is TRBV5-1, the J call TRBJ2-5; D is perhaps TRBD2 (6 bases). Germline V gene lookup returns CDR1 SGHRS and CDR2 YFSETQ. The CDR3 loop spans 15 amino acids. Trimming cost V 5 bases and J 2 bases, with 16 bases left between them. DNA of the CDR3: TGCGCCAGCAGACTCCTCGCGGCGGGGCAAGAGACCCAGTACTTC. As protein: CASRLLAAGQETQYF. The entire variable domain, with the rest obtained from reference TRBV5-1 and TRBJ2-5, is as follows: KAGVTQTPRYLIKTRGQQVTLSCSPISGHRSVSWYQQTPGQGLQFLFEYFSETQRNKGNFPGRFSGRQFSNSRSEMNVSTLELGDSALYLCASRLLAAGQETQYFGPGTRLLVL.

The CDR3 reads CASSLSSGRALTIYF. The DNA of the CDR3 is TGTGCCAGCAGCTTAAGTAGCGGACGGGCTCTAACCATATATTTT. The J gene is TRBJ1-3, the V gene TRBV7-9; no reliable D call. This CDR3 has 15 residues. Trimming stripped 2 bases from V and 10 bases from J, with 18 bases between. Germline loops: CDR1 SEHNR, CDR2 FQNEAQ (reference sequence). Using reference TRBV7-9 and TRBJ1-3 for the parts outside the CDR3, the full variable domain is DTGVSQNPRHKITKRGQNVTFRCDPISEHNRLYWYRQTLGQGPEFLTYFQNEAQLEKSRLLSDRFSAERPKGSFSTLEIQRTEQGDSAMYLCASSLSSGRALTIYFGEGSWLTVV.

This clone showed up just a few times. The chain recombines TRBV7-3 with TRBJ2-1; the D is unclear. CDR3 length: 14 amino acids. CDR1 SGHTA and CDR2 FQGTGA come from the germline V gene. V gave up 0 bases and J gave up 5 bases, with 8 bases separating them. The CDR3 bases are TGTGCCAGCAGCTTAACGCACTCAAACAATGAGCAGTTCTTC. Its protein is CASSLTHSNNEQFF.

This chain connects TRBV4-3 to TRBJ2-7; possibly TRBD2 for D (5 bases). The CDR3 extends over 14 amino acids. The germline V gene encodes CDR1 LGHNA and CDR2 YSLEER. V was trimmed by 4 bases and J by 3 bases, leaving 13 bases between them. The DNA of the CDR3 is TGCGCCAGCAGCCTCATTTTCGGGGACTACGAGCAGTACTTC. It codes for CASSLIFGDYEQYF.

The rearrangement links TRBV19 to TRBJ2-7; D may be TRBD2 (5 bases). Looked up from germline, CDR1 is LNHDA and CDR2 is SQIVND (reference sequence). This CDR3 is 16 amino acids long. Trimming removed 5 bases at V and 3 bases at J, with 20 bases between. The CDR3 coding sequence is TGTGCCAGTAGTTCTCAAGGGATCGGACGGGACTACGAGCAGTACTTC. It codes for CASSSQGIGRDYEQYF.

The chain uses TRBV6-5 and TRBJ2-7, with TRBD1 matching 9 bases. Germline CDR1 MNHEY, CDR2 SVGAGI. The J segment lost 0 bases and the V segment lost 5 bases, leaving 5 bases of the junction unmatched. The CDR3 has 15 amino acids. The CDR3 loop reads CASSSGTGSSYEQYF. CDR3 bases: TGTGCCAGCAGTAGCGGGACAGGGAGCTCCTACGAGCAGTACTTC.

This chain uses TRBV29-1 with TRBJ2-3, with 8 bases aligning to TRBD2. Trimming at V came to 4 bases and at J to 2 bases, leaving 5 bases not matched to a gene. Looked up from germline, CDR1 is SQVTM and CDR2 is ANQGSEA. This CDR3 contains 14 residues. This chain's CDR3 is CSVVPGGNTDTQYF. CDR3 bases: TGCAGCGTTGTCCCGGGAGGGAACACAGATACGCAGTATTTT.

The chain links TRBV19 to TRBJ2-2, with D hard to call. The V gene's germline CDR1 is LNHDA and CDR2 SQIVND (reference sequence). V was cut by 5 bases and J by 2 bases, with 6 bases left in between. This CDR3 has 13 amino acids. This chain's CDR3 is CASSPHNTGELFF. CDR3 nucleotide sequence: TGTGCCAGTAGTCCCCATAACACCGGGGAGCTGTTTTTT. The full variable domain, its missing parts supplied by reference TRBV19 and TRBJ2-2, is DGGITQSPKYLFRKEGQNVTLSCEQNLNHDAMYWYRQDPGQGLRLIYYSQIVNDFQKGDIAEGYSVSREKKESFPLTVTSAQKNPTAFYLCASSPHNTGELFFGEGSRLTVL.

The chain joins TRBV6-5 to TRBJ2-2; D is undetermined. The CDR3 covers 13 residues. The germline V gene encodes CDR1 MNHEY and CDR2 SVGAGI. Trimming pared 5 bases from V and 5 bases from J, leaving 9 bases between. CDR3 in DNA: TGTGCCAGCAGTCTCCCAGGTACCGGGGAGCTGTTTTTT. Residues: CASSLPGTGELFF.

The J gene is TRBJ1-5, the V gene TRBV6-1; TRBD1 matches at 7 bases. From germline, CDR1 is MNHNS and CDR2 SASEGT. The CDR3 runs to 18 residues. V gave up 3 bases and J gave up 5 bases; unmatched junction bases: 16. CDR3 coding DNA: TGTGCCAGCAGTGAGAGACTGACAGGGAGAGGATTCTATCAGCCCCAGCATTTT. This encodes CASSERLTGRGFYQPQHF.